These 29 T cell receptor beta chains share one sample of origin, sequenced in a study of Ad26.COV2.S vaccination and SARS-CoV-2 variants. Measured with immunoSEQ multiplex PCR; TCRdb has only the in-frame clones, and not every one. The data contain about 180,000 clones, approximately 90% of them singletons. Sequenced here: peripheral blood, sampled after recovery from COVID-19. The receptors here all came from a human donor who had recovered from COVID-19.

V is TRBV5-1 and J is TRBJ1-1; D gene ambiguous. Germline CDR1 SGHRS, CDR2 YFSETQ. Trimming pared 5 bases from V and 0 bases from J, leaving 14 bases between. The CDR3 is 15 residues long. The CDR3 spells CASSLRPTLNTEAFF. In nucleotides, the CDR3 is TGCGCCAGCAGTCTGCGACCGACTCTGAACACTGAAGCTTTCTTT.

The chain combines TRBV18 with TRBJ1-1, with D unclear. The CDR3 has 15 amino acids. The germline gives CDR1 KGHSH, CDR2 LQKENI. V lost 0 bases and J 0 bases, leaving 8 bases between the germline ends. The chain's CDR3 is CASSPPNSMNTEAFF. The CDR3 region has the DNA TGTGCCAGCTCACCACCGAACAGTATGAACACTGAAGCTTTCTTT.

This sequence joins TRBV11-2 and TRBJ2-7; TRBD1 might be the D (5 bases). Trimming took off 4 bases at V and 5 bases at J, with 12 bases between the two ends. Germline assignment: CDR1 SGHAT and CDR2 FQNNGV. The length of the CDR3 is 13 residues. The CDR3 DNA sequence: TGTGCCAGCAGCTATTTCAGGGCCCACGAGCAGTACTTC. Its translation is CASSYFRAHEQYF.

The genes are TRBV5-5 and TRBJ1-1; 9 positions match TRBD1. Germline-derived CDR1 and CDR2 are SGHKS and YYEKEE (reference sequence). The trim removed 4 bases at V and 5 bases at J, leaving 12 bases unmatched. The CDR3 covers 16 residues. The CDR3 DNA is TGTGCCAGCAGCCGCACGTGGGACAGGGATGAGACTGAAGCTTTCTTT. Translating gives CASSRTWDRDETEAFF.

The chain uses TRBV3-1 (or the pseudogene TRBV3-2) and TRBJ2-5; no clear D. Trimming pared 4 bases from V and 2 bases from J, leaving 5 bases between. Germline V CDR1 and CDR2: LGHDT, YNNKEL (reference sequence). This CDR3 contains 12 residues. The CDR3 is CASSPIQETQYF. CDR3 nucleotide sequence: TGTGCCAGCAGCCCAATACAAGAGACCCAGTACTTC.

CDR3 DNA sequence: TGTGCCAGCAGCCCCCTCCTCTCCGGGGGGGATTCACCCCTCCACTTT. Residues: CASSPLLSGGDSPLHF. The chain has TRBV27 and TRBJ1-6; maybe TRBD1 (5 bases). Germline V gene lookup returns CDR1 MNHEY and CDR2 SMNVEV (reference sequence). Trimming left V 6 bases short and J 8 bases short, with 20 bases between. CDR3 length: 16 residues.

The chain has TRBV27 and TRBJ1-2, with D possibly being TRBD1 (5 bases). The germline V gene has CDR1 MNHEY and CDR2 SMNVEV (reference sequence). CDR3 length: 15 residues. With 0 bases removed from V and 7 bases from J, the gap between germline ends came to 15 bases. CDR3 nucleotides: TGTGCCAGCAGTTTATCCCGGCAGGGTGTGGGTGGCTACACCTTC. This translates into CASSLSRQGVGGYTF.

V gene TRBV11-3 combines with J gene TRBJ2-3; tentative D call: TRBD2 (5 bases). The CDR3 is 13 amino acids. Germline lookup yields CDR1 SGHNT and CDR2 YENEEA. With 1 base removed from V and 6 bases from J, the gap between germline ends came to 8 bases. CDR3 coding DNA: TGTGCCAGCAGCTTAGTTCGCGGGGATACGCAGTATTTT. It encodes CASSLVRGDTQYF.

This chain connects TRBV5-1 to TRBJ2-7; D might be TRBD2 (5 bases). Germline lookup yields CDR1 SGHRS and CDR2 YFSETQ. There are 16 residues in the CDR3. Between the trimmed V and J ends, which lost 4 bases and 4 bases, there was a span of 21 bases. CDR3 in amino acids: CASSPKGASSGYEQYF. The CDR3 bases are TGCGCCAGCAGCCCGAAGGGAGCCTCTTCGGGGTACGAGCAGTACTTC.

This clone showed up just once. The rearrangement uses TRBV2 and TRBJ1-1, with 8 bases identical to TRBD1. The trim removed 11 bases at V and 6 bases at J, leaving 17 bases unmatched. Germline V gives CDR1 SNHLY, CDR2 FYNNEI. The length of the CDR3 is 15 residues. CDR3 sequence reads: CAGTLTGGGVAEAFF. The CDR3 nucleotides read TGTGCCGGCACCCTTACAGGGGGAGGGGTGGCTGAAGCTTTCTTT.

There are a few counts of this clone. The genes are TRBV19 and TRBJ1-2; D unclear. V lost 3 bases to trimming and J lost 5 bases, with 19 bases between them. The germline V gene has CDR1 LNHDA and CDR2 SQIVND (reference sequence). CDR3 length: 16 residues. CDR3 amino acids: CASSMIGQALRYGYTF. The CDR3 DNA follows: TGTGCCAGTAGTATGATCGGGCAGGCCCTAAGATATGGCTACACCTTC.

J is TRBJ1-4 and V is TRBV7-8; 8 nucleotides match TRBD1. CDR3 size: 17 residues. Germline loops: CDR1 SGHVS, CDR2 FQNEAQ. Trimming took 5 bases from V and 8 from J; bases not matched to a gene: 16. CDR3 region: CASSKEGAGQGAEKLFF. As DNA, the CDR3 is TGTGCCAGCAGCAAAGAGGGGGCAGGACAGGGAGCCGAAAAACTGTTTTTT.

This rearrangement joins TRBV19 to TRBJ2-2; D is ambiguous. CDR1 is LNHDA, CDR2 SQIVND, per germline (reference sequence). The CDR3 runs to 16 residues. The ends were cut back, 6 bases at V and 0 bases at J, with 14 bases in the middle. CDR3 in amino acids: CASRGMGLANTGELFF. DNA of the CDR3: TGTGCCAGTAGAGGTATGGGCCTCGCGAACACCGGGGAGCTGTTTTTT.

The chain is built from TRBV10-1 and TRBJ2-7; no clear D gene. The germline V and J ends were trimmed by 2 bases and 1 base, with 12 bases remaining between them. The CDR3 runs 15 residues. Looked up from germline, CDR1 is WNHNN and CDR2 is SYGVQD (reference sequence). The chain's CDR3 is CASSEELVPSYEQYF. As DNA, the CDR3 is TGCGCCAGCAGTGAGGAGCTGGTTCCATCCTACGAGCAGTACTTC.

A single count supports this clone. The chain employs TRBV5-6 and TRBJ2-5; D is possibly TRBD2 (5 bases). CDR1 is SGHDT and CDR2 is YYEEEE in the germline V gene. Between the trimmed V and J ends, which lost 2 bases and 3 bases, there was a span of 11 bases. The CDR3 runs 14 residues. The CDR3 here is CASSFGLEKETQYF. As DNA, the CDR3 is TGTGCCAGCAGCTTCGGACTGGAGAAAGAGACCCAGTACTTC.

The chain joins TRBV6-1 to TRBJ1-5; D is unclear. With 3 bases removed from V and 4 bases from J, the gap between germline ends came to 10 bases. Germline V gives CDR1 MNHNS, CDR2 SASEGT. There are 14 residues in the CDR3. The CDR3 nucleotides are TGTGCCAGCAGTGATCAAGTGCGGAATCAGCCCCAGCATTTT. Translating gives CASSDQVRNQPQHF.

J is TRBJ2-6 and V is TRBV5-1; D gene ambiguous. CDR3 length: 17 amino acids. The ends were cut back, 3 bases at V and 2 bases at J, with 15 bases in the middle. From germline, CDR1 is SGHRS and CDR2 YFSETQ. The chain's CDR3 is CASSSTISVPGANVLTF. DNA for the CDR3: TGCGCCAGCAGCTCCACAATTTCCGTTCCTGGGGCCAACGTCCTGACTTTC.

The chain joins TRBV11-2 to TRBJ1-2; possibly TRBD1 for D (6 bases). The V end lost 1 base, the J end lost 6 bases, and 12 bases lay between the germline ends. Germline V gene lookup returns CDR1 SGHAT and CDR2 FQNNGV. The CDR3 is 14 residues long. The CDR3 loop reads CASSLVGGLNGYTF. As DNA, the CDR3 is TGTGCCAGCAGCTTAGTCGGGGGGCTTAATGGCTACACCTTC. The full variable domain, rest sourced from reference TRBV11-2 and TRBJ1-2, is EAGVAQSPRYKIIEKRQSVAFWCNPISGHATLYWYQQILGQGPKLLIQFQNNGVVDDSQLPKDRFSAERLKGVDSTLKIQPAKLEDSAVYLCASSLVGGLNGYTFGSGTRLTVV.

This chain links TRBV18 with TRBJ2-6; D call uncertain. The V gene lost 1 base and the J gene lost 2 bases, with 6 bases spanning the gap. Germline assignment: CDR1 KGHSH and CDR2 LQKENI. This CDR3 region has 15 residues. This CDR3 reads CASSPQLAGANVLTF. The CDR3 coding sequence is TGTGCCAGCTCACCACAGTTGGCTGGGGCCAACGTCCTGACTTTC.

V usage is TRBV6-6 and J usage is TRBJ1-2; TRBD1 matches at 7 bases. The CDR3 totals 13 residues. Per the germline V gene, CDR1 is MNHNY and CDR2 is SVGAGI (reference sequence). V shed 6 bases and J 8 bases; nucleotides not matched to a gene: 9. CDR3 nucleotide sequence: TGTGCCAGCAGATATACAGGGGCGCTGGGCTACACCTTC. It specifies CASRYTGALGYTF.

This CDR3 reads CASSLGQGASGYTF. For the CDR3, the DNA is TGTGCCAGCAGCTTAGGACAGGGGGCGTCTGGCTACACCTTC. The rearrangement uses TRBV5-4 and TRBJ1-2; 11 bases line up with TRBD1. In germline, CDR1 is SGHNT, CDR2 YYREEE (reference sequence). This CDR3 contains 14 residues. V was clipped by 2 bases and J by 7 bases; unmatched bases: 4. Looking up the rest from reference TRBV5-4 and TRBJ1-2 gives the full variable domain: ETGVTQSPTHLIKTRGQQVTLRCSSQSGHNTVSWYQQALGQGPQFIFQYYREEENGRGNFPPRFSGLQFPNYSSELNVNALELDDSALYLCASSLGQGASGYTFGSGTRLTVV.

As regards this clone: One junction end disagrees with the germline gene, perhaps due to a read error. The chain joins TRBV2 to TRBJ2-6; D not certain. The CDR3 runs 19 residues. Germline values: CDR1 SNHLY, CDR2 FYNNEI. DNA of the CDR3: TGTGCCAGCAGTCAAGCCTCGCTACCAGCCGAGTCTGGGGCCAACGTCCTGACTTTC. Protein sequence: CASSQASLPAESGANVLTF. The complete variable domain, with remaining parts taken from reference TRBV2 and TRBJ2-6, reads EPEVTQTPSHQVTQMGQEVILRCVPISNHLYFYWYRQILGQKVEFLVSFYNNEISEKSEIFDDQFSVERPDGSNFTLKIRSTKLEDSAMYFCASSQASLPAESGANVLTFGAGSRLTVL.

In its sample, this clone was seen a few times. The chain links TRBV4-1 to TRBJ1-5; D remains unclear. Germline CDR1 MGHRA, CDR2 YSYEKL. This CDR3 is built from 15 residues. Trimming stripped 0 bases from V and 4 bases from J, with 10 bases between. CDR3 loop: CASSQDRTENQPQHF. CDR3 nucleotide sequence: TGCGCCAGCAGCCAAGATCGTACAGAGAATCAGCCCCAGCATTTT.

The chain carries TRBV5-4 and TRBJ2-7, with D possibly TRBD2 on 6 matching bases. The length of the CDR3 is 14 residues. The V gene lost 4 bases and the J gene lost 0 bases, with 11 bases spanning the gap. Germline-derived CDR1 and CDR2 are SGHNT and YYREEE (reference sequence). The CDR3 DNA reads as TGTGCCAGCAGCCCGACTAGTACCTCCTACGAGCAGTACTTC. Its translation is CASSPTSTSYEQYF.

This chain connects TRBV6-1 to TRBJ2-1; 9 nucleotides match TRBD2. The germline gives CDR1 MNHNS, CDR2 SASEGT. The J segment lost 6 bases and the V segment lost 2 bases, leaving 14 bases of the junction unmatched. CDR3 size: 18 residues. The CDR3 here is CASSEILASGTVGNEQFF. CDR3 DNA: TGTGCCAGCAGTGAAATATTGGCTAGCGGGACGGTTGGCAATGAGCAGTTCTTC.

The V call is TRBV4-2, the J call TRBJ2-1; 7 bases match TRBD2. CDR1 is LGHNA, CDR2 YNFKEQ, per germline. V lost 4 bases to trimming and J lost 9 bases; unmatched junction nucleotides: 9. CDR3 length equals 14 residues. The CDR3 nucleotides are TGTGCCAGCAGCCCCGGGGCGCGGGGGACTGAGCAGTTCTTC. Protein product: CASSPGARGTEQFF.

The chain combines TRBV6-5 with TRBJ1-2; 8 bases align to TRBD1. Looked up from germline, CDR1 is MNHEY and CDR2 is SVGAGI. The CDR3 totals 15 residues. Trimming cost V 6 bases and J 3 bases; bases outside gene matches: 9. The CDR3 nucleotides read TGTGCCAGCAGCCTCAGGGGGCGTGGGTACTATGGCTACACCTTC. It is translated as CASSLRGRGYYGYTF.

DNA of the CDR3: TGTGCCAGCCGGTCAGGGGGCGGCGTGGCTTTCTTT. It specifies CASRSGGGVAFF. V gene TRBV7-8 combines with J gene TRBJ1-1; 8 bases fit TRBD1. CDR1 is SGHVS, CDR2 FQNEAQ, per germline. V trimming: 8 bases; J trimming: 11 bases; junction bases outside the gene matches: 10. There are 12 residues in the CDR3.

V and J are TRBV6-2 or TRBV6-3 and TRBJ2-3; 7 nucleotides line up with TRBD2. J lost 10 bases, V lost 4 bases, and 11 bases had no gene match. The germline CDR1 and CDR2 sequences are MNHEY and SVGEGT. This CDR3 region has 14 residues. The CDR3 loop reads CASSSKTSRRAQYF. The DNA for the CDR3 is TGTGCCAGCAGTTCAAAGACTAGCAGGAGGGCGCAGTATTTT.